This section outlines one TCR beta chain sequence together with its context. The antigen remains undetermined. The data were obtained in a study of PD-1 blockade in mismatch repair-deficient tumors. The V end was cut by 2 bases, the J end by 2 bases, with 12 bases between. This CDR3 has 15 amino acids. Germline lookup yields CDR1 SGHTA and CDR2 FQGNSA. All patients were mismatch repair deficient, assessed by either PCR or immunohistochemistry. The protocol was immunoSEQ multiplex PCR, while the TCRdb copy is restricted to in-frame clones and leaves out a portion. The profile covers some 130,000 clones, with roughly 90% appearing a single time and approximately 12% taken by the ten largest. The study's findings and limits: Rapid post-treatment expansion, then contraction, generally preceding radiologic response, marked tumor-resident clones.

The rearrangement uses TRBV7-2 and TRBJ2-5; no clear D gene. The clonotype originates from an adult with mismatch repair-deficient cancer. The sequencing here drew on peripheral blood, taken about 17 months after starting pembrolizumab. CDR3 protein: CASSLSGRRQETQYF. In DNA, the CDR3 is TGTGCCAGCAGCTTAAGTGGTCGCAGACAAGAGACCCAGTACTTC.